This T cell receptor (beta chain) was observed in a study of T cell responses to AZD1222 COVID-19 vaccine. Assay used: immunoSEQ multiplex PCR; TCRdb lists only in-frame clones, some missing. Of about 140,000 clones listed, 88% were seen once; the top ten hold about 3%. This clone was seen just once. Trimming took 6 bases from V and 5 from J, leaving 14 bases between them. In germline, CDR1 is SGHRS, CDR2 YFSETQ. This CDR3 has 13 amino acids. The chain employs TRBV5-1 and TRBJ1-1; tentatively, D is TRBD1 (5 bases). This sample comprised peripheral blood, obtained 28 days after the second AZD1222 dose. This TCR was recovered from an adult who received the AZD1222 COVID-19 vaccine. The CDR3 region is CASNFQGRTEAFF. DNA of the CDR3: TGCGCCAGCAACTTCCAGGGCAGAACTGAAGCTTTCTTT.